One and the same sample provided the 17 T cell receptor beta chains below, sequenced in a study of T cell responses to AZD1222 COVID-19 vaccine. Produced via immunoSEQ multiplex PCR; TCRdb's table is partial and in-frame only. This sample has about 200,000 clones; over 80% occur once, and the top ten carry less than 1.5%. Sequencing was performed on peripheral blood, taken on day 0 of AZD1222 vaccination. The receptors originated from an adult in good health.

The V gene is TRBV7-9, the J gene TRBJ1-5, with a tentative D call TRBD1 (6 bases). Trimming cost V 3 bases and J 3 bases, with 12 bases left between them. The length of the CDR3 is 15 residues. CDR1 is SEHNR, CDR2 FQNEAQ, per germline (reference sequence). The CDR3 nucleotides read TGTGCCAGCAGCTTGGCCAACAGGGACAATCAGCCCCAGCATTTT. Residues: CASSLANRDNQPQHF.

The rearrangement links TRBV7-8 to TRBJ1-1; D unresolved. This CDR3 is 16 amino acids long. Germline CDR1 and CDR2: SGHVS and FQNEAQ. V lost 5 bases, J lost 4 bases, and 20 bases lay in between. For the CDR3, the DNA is TGTGCCAGCAGCCGCGTAATCGGGCGGAGGCCCACTGAAGCTTTCTTT. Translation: CASSRVIGRRPTEAFF. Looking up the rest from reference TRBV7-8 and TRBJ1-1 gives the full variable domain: GAGVSQSPRYKVAKRGQDVALRCDPISGHVSLFWYQQALGQGPEFLTYFQNEAQLDKSGLPSDRFFAERPEGSVSTLKIQRTQQEDSAVYLCASSRVIGRRPTEAFFGQGTRLTVV.

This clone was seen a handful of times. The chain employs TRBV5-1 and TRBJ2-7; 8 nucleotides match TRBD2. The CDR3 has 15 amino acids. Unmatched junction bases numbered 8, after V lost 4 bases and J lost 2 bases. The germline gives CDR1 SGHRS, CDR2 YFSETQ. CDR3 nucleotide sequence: TGCGCCAGCAGCCCCACCCCACTAGCGGCCTACGAGCAGTACTTC. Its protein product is CASSPTPLAAYEQYF.

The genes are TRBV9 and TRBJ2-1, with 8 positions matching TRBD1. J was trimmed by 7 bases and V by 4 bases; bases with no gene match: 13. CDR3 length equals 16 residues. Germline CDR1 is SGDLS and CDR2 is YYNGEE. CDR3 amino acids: CASSSQGARVGNEQFF. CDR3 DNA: TGTGCCAGCAGCTCCCAGGGGGCGCGTGTTGGAAATGAGCAGTTCTTC.

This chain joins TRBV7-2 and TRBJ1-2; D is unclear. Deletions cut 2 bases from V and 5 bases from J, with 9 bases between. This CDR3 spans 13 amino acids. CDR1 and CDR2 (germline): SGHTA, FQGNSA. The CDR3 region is CASSLTLGYGYTF. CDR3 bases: TGTGCCAGCAGCTTAACTTTAGGATATGGCTACACCTTC.

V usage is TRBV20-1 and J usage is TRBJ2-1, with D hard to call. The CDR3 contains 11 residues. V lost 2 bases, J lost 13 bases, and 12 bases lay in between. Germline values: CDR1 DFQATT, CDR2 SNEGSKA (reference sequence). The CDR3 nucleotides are TGCAGTGCTAGAAAGGATAGCCGCCAGTTCTTC. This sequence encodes CSARKDSRQFF.

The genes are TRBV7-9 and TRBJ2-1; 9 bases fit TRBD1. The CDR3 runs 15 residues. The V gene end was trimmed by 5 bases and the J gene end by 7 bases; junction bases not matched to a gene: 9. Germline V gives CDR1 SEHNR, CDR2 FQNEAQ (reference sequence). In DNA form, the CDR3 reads TGTGCCAGCAGCAGTACAGGGGGCGCCAGAAATGAGCAGTTCTTC. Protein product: CASSSTGGARNEQFF.

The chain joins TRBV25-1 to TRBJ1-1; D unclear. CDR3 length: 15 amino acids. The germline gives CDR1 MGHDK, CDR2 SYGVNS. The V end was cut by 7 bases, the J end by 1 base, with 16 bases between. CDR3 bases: TGTGCCAGCACAATCCGCGGAGGGAAGAACACTGAAGCTTTCTTT. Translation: CASTIRGGKNTEAFF.

Here the CDR3 DNA reads TGTGCCAGCAGTTACTCCTCGGGGCTTAGCACAGATACGCAGTATTTT. Translating gives CASSYSSGLSTDTQYF. The V gene is TRBV6-5, the J gene TRBJ2-3; D might be TRBD1 or TRBD2, each matching 5 bases. The CDR3 has 16 amino acids. The V gene's germline CDR1 is MNHEY and CDR2 SVGAGI. Trimming shortened V by 0 bases and J by 0 bases, and 10 bases separated the two germline ends.

The CDR3 DNA follows: TGTGCCAGCAGTTTACCTGTCAGGGGTTCGGGTTCACCCCTCCACTTT. Its protein is CASSLPVRGSGSPLHF. The genes are TRBV28 and TRBJ1-6, with D tentatively TRBD1 (6 bases). The germline V and J ends were trimmed by 2 bases and 9 bases, with 17 bases remaining between them. The CDR3 contains 16 residues. Germline lookup yields CDR1 MDHEN and CDR2 SYDVKM.

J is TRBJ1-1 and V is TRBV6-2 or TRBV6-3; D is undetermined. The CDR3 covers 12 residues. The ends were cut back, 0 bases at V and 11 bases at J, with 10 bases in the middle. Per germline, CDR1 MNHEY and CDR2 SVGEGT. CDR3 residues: CASSYSVGAAFF. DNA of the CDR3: TGTGCCAGCAGTTACTCGGTAGGTGCGGCTTTCTTT.

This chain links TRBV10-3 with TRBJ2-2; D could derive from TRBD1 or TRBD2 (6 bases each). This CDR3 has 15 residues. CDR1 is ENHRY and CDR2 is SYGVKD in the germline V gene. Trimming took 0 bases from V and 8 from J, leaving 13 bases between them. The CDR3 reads CAISESGRTAGELFF. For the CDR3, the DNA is TGTGCCATCAGTGAGTCGGGGAGGACAGCTGGGGAGCTGTTTTTT.

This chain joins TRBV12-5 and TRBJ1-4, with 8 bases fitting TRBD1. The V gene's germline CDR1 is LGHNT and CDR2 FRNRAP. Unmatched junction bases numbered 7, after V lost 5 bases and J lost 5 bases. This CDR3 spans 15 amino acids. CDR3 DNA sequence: TGTGCTAGTGGTCCCGGGACAGGTTCGAATGAAAAACTGTTTTTT. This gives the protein CASGPGTGSNEKLFF.

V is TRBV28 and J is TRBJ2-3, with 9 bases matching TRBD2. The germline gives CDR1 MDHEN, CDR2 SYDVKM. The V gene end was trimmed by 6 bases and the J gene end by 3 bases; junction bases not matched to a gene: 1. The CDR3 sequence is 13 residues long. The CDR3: CASRGLATDTQYF. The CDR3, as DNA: TGTGCCAGCAGGGGACTAGCAACAGATACGCAGTATTTT.

CDR3 sequence reads: CASSFGQGEKLFF. In DNA, the CDR3 is TGTGCCAGCAGCTTTGGACAGGGCGAAAAACTGTTTTTT. The chain uses TRBV7-2 and TRBJ1-4; 8 bases are a match to TRBD1. CDR1 and CDR2 (germline): SGHTA, FQGNSA. The trim removed 3 bases at V and 8 bases at J, leaving 2 bases unmatched. CDR3 length: 13 amino acids.

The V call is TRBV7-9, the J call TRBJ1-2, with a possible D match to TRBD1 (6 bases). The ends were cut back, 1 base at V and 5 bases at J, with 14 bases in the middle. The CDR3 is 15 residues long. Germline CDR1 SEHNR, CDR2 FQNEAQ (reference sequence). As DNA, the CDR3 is TGTGCCAGCAGCTTAGGGACCTGGGGGGCGTATGGCTACACCTTC. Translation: CASSLGTWGAYGYTF.

CDR3 residues: CASRVSGPRHGELFF. CDR3 DNA: TGTGCCAGCAGGGTTAGCGGACCGAGGCACGGGGAGCTGTTTTTT. The chain combines TRBV6-6 with TRBJ2-2; maybe TRBD2 (6 bases). Per the germline V gene, CDR1 is MNHNY and CDR2 is SVGAGI (reference sequence). This CDR3 has 15 amino acids. V dropped 6 bases and J dropped 7 bases, with 18 bases sitting between them.